Here is one T cell receptor (beta chain) with its context. The data were obtained in a study of blood T cell repertoires in COVID-19. The wider study: T cells, B-cell-depleted T cells, or PBMCs provided the cDNA or gDNA that served as material.

Methods used by the authors: Nucleated cell counts were estimated from reference gene primer amplification. Sequencing used immunoSEQ multiplex PCR; TCRdb keeps in-frame clones, though not all of them. The V and J calls and the clone size are those of that table, but D and trimming were determined from the DNA. The sample carries approximately 180,000 clones, around 79% recorded once. The germline V gene has CDR1 LNHNV and CDR2 YYDKDF (reference sequence). Between the trimmed V and J ends, which lost 5 bases and 11 bases, there was a span of 12 bases. The CDR3 totals 12 residues. Sequenced sample: peripheral blood. The chain is built from TRBV15 and TRBJ2-2; tentatively, D is TRBD1 (6 bases). This TCR derives from a woman in her 70s with acute or convalescent COVID-19. The CDR3 region has the DNA TGTGCCACCAGCCTCGCCAGGGGCGAGCTGTTTTTT. It yields the protein CATSLARGELFF.